This passage covers 2 T cell receptor beta chains from one sample sequenced in a study of sequential checkpoint blockade in melanoma. Only in-frame clones appear in the TCRdb table, and some are missing; sequencing was by immunoSEQ multiplex PCR. The repertoire consists of around 19,000 clones, with 26% occurring once and the leading ten covering more than 5.5%. As for treatment: randomized to nivolumab then ipilimumab (arm A) or the reverse (arm B). The sequenced sample was tumor tissue (inferred from file names), obtained from a patient given nivolumab and ipilimumab in sequence. These receptor sequences come from a human donor with melanoma.

V and J are TRBV6-8 and TRBJ2-3, with a tentative D call TRBD2 (5 bases). Trimming took off 5 bases at V and 6 bases at J, with 9 bases between the two ends. Germline V lookup: CDR1 MNHGY, CDR2 SAAAGT. The CDR3 extends over 12 amino acids. CDR3: CASSAREDTQYF. Here the CDR3 DNA reads TGTGCCAGCAGTGCGAGGGAGGATACGCAGTATTTT.

J is TRBJ1-5 and V is TRBV19; tentative D call: TRBD1 (5 bases). V lost 5 bases and J 2 bases, leaving 10 bases between the germline ends. The CDR3 sequence is 14 residues long. Germline V lookup: CDR1 LNHDA, CDR2 SQIVND (reference sequence). As DNA, the CDR3 is TGTGCCAGTAGTGGGGGGACGGGCAATCAGCCCCAGCATTTT. Its protein is CASSGGTGNQPQHF.